The clone carrying this T cell receptor beta chain was seen a handful of times. The antigen is unknown. Focal radiation with ipilimumab CTLA-4 blockade was given to patients with chemo-refractory metastatic non-small-cell lung cancer. The data were obtained in a study of radiotherapy plus CTLA-4 blockade in lung cancer. This CDR3 has 13 amino acids. Trimming at V came to 6 bases and at J to 5 bases, leaving 2 bases not matched to a gene. The V gene's germline CDR1 is MNHEY and CDR2 SVGAGI. Study conclusions and caveats: In blood, after radiotherapy plus ipilimumab, tumor-derived TCR clones expanded. It was early blood T cell clone dynamics, with interferon-beta, that reportedly best predicted response.

TCRdb keeps only in-frame clones here, not all; method: immunoSEQ multiplex PCR. This sample has around 59,000 clones, with under 75% found just once. The sample was peripheral blood, taken from a patient treated with radiotherapy plus ipilimumab. The V gene is TRBV6-5, the J gene TRBJ1-5, with TRBD1 identical over 9 bases. The clonotype was recovered from a human donor with non-small cell lung cancer whose response to radiotherapy plus ipilimumab could not be evaluated. The CDR3 region is CASSTGGDQPQHF. In nucleotides, the CDR3 is TGTGCCAGCAGCACAGGGGGCGATCAGCCCCAGCATTTT.